The next 32 T cell receptor beta chains were all read from a single sample in a study of blood T cell repertoires in COVID-19. Repertoires were generated with immunoSEQ multiplex PCR, while TCRdb's copy carries only in-frame clones and drops some. The sample records over 200,000 clones, approximately 90% being singletons. The sequenced material came from peripheral blood. Receptors originate from a woman aged 40 to 49 who had recovered from COVID-19.

The rearrangement links TRBV4-3 to TRBJ2-1, with D possibly TRBD2 on 5 matching bases. Trimming removed 1 base at V and 10 bases at J, with 20 bases between. The V gene's germline CDR1 is LGHNA and CDR2 YSLEER. The CDR3 is made up of 16 amino acids. CDR3 nucleotide sequence: TGCGCCAGCAGCCAAGTGGGCGGAGGCGAGTTTTGGGAGCAGTTCTTC. Translated, it gives CASSQVGGGEFWEQFF.

This chain connects TRBV6-2 or TRBV6-3 to TRBJ2-3; 13 bases agree with TRBD2. The ends lost 1 base at V and 3 bases at J; junction bases unmatched: 7. Per the germline V gene, CDR1 is MNHEY and CDR2 is SVGEGT. This CDR3 comprises 18 residues. CDR3 in DNA: TGTGCCAGCAGTTACTGGACTAGCGGGAGTTGGGGGACAGATACGCAGTATTTT. It translates to CASSYWTSGSWGTDTQYF.

The rearrangement uses TRBV3-1 (or the pseudogene TRBV3-2) and TRBJ1-4; 7 nucleotides align to TRBD1. Germline V gene lookup returns CDR1 LGHDT and CDR2 YNNKEL (reference sequence). The CDR3 covers 15 residues. V lost 1 base and J lost 8; bases outside the gene matches: 7. Here the CDR3 DNA reads TGTGCCAGCAGCCAAGGAGGGCAGGGGGGCGAAAAACTGTTTTTT. Amino acids: CASSQGGQGGEKLFF.

The gene calls are TRBV5-4 and TRBJ2-1; 10 bases are shared with TRBD2. The CDR3 contains 16 residues. Germline CDR1 is SGHNT and CDR2 is YYREEE (reference sequence). Trimming cost V 0 bases and J 6 bases; bases outside gene matches: 6. The CDR3 sequence is CASSLGAGGGRNEQFF. The CDR3 region has the DNA TGTGCCAGCAGCTTGGGAGCGGGAGGGGGGCGCAATGAGCAGTTCTTC.

CDR3 DNA sequence: TGCGCCAGCAGCTTGTCGGGGTTCTCTGGAAACACCATATATTTT. Its translation: CASSLSGFSGNTIYF. The chain joins TRBV5-1 to TRBJ1-3; D call uncertain. Trimming took 1 base from V and 0 from J, leaving 8 bases between them. Germline assignment: CDR1 SGHRS and CDR2 YFSETQ. The CDR3 runs 15 residues. The variable domain in full, completed from reference TRBV5-1 and TRBJ1-3, reads KAGVTQTPRYLIKTRGQQVTLSCSPISGHRSVSWYQQTPGQGLQFLFEYFSETQRNKGNFPGRFSGRQFSNSRSEMNVSTLELGDSALYLCASSLSGFSGNTIYFGEGSWLTVV.

This sequence joins TRBV7-9 and TRBJ1-2; possible D gene TRBD1, 6 bases. CDR3 length equals 13 residues. V was pared by 4 bases and J by 10 bases, with 16 bases between. Germline V gene lookup returns CDR1 SEHNR and CDR2 FQNEAQ (reference sequence). The CDR3 loop reads CASSSPPQGPYTF. CDR3 coding DNA: TGTGCCAGCAGCTCCCCCCCACAGGGCCCCTACACCTTC.

The V call is TRBV19, the J call TRBJ1-1; no reliable D call. The CDR3 runs 15 residues. Trimming took off 5 bases at V and 3 bases at J, with 16 bases between the two ends. Germline values: CDR1 LNHDA, CDR2 SQIVND (reference sequence). Written as DNA, the CDR3 is TGTGCCAGTAGTCCCTTTGGACCCGGGGACACTGAAGCTTTCTTT. It specifies CASSPFGPGDTEAFF.

The CDR3 here is CASSPRVGTANTEAFF. CDR3 DNA: TGTGCCAGCTCACCACGGGTCGGGACAGCGAACACTGAAGCTTTCTTT. The V gene is TRBV18, the J gene TRBJ1-1; 7 positions match TRBD1. In germline, CDR1 is KGHSH, CDR2 LQKENI. The CDR3 extends over 16 amino acids. V gave up 1 base and J gave up 1 base; unmatched junction bases: 6.

This rearrangement joins TRBV4-3 to TRBJ1-1; D may be TRBD1 (6 bases). V lost 0 bases and J lost 4, with 15 bases in between. Germline V lookup: CDR1 LGHNA, CDR2 YSLEER. The CDR3 sequence is 16 residues long. The CDR3 sequence: CASSQDVGASGTEAFF. The CDR3 DNA reads TGCGCCAGCAGCCAAGATGTGGGGGCCTCGGGCACTGAAGCTTTCTTT.

For this clone: At one of its ends the junction is not consistent with the germline gene, which may arise from a read error. This chain links TRBV20-1 with TRBJ1-1; D is uncertain. The germline V gene encodes CDR1 DFQATT and CDR2 SNEGSKA (reference sequence). CDR3 length: 14 residues. For the CDR3, the DNA is TGCAGTGCTAGTCGGCAGCGGAGAGCCGGACTTGGTTTTTTT. It codes for CSASRQRRAGLGFF.

This chain connects TRBV5-1 to TRBJ1-2; D gene uncertain. Trimming left V 4 bases short and J 7 bases short, with 11 bases between. Germline CDR1 SGHRS, CDR2 YFSETQ. The CDR3 spans 12 residues. The CDR3 DNA is TGCGCCAGCAGCCCAATGGAGCTTGGCTACACCTTC. As protein: CASSPMELGYTF.

A single count supports this clone. J is TRBJ1-1 and V is TRBV5-1, with D unresolved. Per the germline V gene, CDR1 is SGHRS and CDR2 is YFSETQ. V shed 4 bases and J shed 4 bases, with 17 bases lying between them. The CDR3 runs 15 residues. CDR3 loop: CASSGVPSGGTEAFF. Here the CDR3 DNA reads TGCGCCAGCAGCGGGGTCCCATCCGGAGGCACTGAAGCTTTCTTT.

The chain recombines TRBV7-9 with TRBJ1-1; no reliable D call. V was clipped by 3 bases and J by 10 bases, with 15 bases between them. The CDR3 length is 13 residues. Looked up from germline, CDR1 is SEHNR and CDR2 is FQNEAQ (reference sequence). As DNA, the CDR3 is TGTGCCAGCAGCTTTGATAGAGCCGAGGGAGCTTTCTTT. It is translated as CASSFDRAEGAFF.

This clone appeared a single time. CDR3 nucleotides: TGCGCCAGCAGCTTGTCGGGACAGACCTACGAGCAGTACTTC. Amino acids: CASSLSGQTYEQYF. The V and J genes are TRBV5-1 and TRBJ2-7, with 7 bases matching TRBD1. The CDR3 totals 14 residues. Germline values: CDR1 SGHRS, CDR2 YFSETQ. V shed 1 base, J shed 2 bases, and the junction held 3 bases outside the gene matches.

Only a few counts were recorded for this clone. J is TRBJ2-3 and V is TRBV5-1, with TRBD2 identical over 9 bases. The junction had 8 bases not matched to a gene; V was cut back by 3 bases and J by 6 bases. The CDR3 consists of 15 residues. Germline V gives CDR1 SGHRS, CDR2 YFSETQ. The chain's CDR3 is CASSSGGLAGDTQYF. CDR3 nucleotides: TGCGCCAGCAGCTCGGGGGGACTAGCCGGGGATACGCAGTATTTT. Filled out from reference TRBV5-1 and TRBJ2-3, the complete variable domain reads KAGVTQTPRYLIKTRGQQVTLSCSPISGHRSVSWYQQTPGQGLQFLFEYFSETQRNKGNFPGRFSGRQFSNSRSEMNVSTLELGDSALYLCASSSGGLAGDTQYFGPGTRLTVL.

The genes are TRBV18 and TRBJ1-5, with 9 bases aligning to TRBD1. CDR3 length: 16 residues. The V segment lost 0 bases and the J segment 0 bases; nucleotides outside the gene matches: 0. Germline V gene sequence: CDR1 KGHSH, CDR2 LQKENI. The CDR3 DNA sequence: TGTGCCAGCTCACCACCGGGACAGGGTAGCAATCAGCCCCAGCATTTT. Protein sequence: CASSPPGQGSNQPQHF.

This chain connects TRBV7-9 to TRBJ1-5; D perhaps matches TRBD1 (6 bases). Looked up from germline, CDR1 is SEHNR and CDR2 is FQNEAQ (reference sequence). The germline V and J ends were trimmed by 4 bases and 0 bases, with 13 bases remaining between them. The length of the CDR3 is 16 residues. DNA of the CDR3: TGTGCCAGCAGCTCCGAGGGACAACTTAGCAATCAGCCCCAGCATTTT. Translating gives CASSSEGQLSNQPQHF. Combining the CDR3 with reference TRBV7-9 and TRBJ1-5 gives the whole variable domain DTGVSQNPRHKITKRGQNVTFRCDPISEHNRLYWYRQTLGQGPEFLTYFQNEAQLEKSRLLSDRFSAERPKGSFSTLEIQRTEQGDSAMYLCASSSEGQLSNQPQHFGDGTRLSIL.

This chain connects TRBV10-3 to TRBJ2-2, with 7 bases fitting TRBD1. Germline V gene data show CDR1 as ENHRY and CDR2 as SYGVKD. V was clipped by 6 bases and J by 6 bases; unmatched bases: 4. The CDR3 consists of 13 residues. In nucleotides, the CDR3 is TGTGCCATCAGGCCCCAGGGGGCCGGGGAGCTGTTTTTT. Its translation is CAIRPQGAGELFF.

V and J are TRBV6-5 and TRBJ1-1; TRBD1 agrees at 8 bases. This CDR3 has 15 residues. Germline V gene sequence: CDR1 MNHEY, CDR2 SVGAGI. The V gene end was trimmed by 2 bases and the J gene end by 4 bases; junction bases not matched to a gene: 6. The CDR3 loop reads CASSYDPTGGTEAFF. CDR3 in DNA: TGTGCCAGCAGTTACGACCCCACAGGGGGCACTGAAGCTTTCTTT.

This clone is a singleton in its sample. The chain has TRBV18 and TRBJ1-1; 7 bases are a match to TRBD1. The V gene's germline CDR1 is KGHSH and CDR2 LQKENI. V was clipped by 0 bases and J by 1 base; unmatched bases: 5. The CDR3 runs 16 residues. CDR3 sequence reads: CASSPPGGGANTEAFF. The CDR3 DNA follows: TGTGCCAGCTCACCACCAGGAGGGGGCGCGAACACTGAAGCTTTCTTT.

This clone was detected a few times. The CDR3 here is CAIMGHPGGTEAFF. Written as DNA, the CDR3 is TGTGCCATCATGGGACACCCCGGCGGCACTGAAGCTTTCTTT. The chain joins TRBV10-3 to TRBJ1-1, with TRBD1 as a possible D gene (6 bases). CDR1 and CDR2 from the germline V gene are ENHRY and SYGVKD. The CDR3 is 14 amino acids. Trimming left V 7 bases short and J 4 bases short, with 16 bases between.

The gene calls are TRBV5-4 and TRBJ1-2; D is unclear. Trimming removed 0 bases from V and 8 bases from J, with 20 bases in between. The length of the CDR3 is 16 residues. CDR1 is SGHNT and CDR2 is YYREEE in the germline V gene (reference sequence). The CDR3 spells CASSLAPGSHGGGYTF. The CDR3, as DNA: TGTGCCAGCAGCTTGGCCCCCGGGTCCCACGGTGGGGGCTACACCTTC. The variable domain in full, completed from reference TRBV5-4 and TRBJ1-2, reads ETGVTQSPTHLIKTRGQQVTLRCSSQSGHNTVSWYQQALGQGPQFIFQYYREEENGRGNFPPRFSGLQFPNYSSELNVNALELDDSALYLCASSLAPGSHGGGYTFGSGTRLTVV.

V and J are TRBV7-2 and TRBJ2-3, with D perhaps matching TRBD1 (6 bases). The CDR3 extends over 15 amino acids. CDR1 SGHTA and CDR2 FQGNSA come from the germline V gene. The V and J ends lost 0 bases and 1 base respectively, with 8 bases between them. This chain's CDR3 is CASSLARGRTDTQYF. Written as DNA, the CDR3 is TGTGCCAGCAGCTTAGCCAGGGGCCGCACAGATACGCAGTATTTT.

The chain is built from TRBV18 and TRBJ2-7; a weak D match, TRBD2 (6 bases). Trimming cost V 2 bases and J 0 bases, with 20 bases left between them. The CDR3 consists of 18 residues. The germline gives CDR1 KGHSH, CDR2 LQKENI. The CDR3 DNA sequence: TGTGCCAGCTCACCAGGGGTTTTCGGGACTGCAAGCTCCTACGAGCAGTACTTC. Encoded protein: CASSPGVFGTASSYEQYF.

CDR3 sequence: CASSLGPGTYEQYF. The DNA of the CDR3 is TGTGCCAGCAGCTTAGGTCCCGGGACCTACGAGCAGTACTTC. The chain uses TRBV11-2 and TRBJ2-7; a weak D match, TRBD2 (5 bases). There are 14 residues in the CDR3. Germline values: CDR1 SGHAT, CDR2 FQNNGV. Trimming stripped 1 base from V and 2 bases from J, with 9 bases between.

The chain couples TRBV4-2 to TRBJ1-2; perhaps TRBD1 as D (6 bases). The germline V gene encodes CDR1 LGHNA and CDR2 YNFKEQ. V lost 3 bases, J lost 5 bases, and 22 bases lay in between. The CDR3 is 17 amino acids. CDR3 DNA: TGTGCCAGCAGCCATCCCAGCGTGGGGGGGCCTGGATATGGCTACACCTTC. Translating gives CASSHPSVGGPGYGYTF.

The chain has TRBV6-5 and TRBJ2-7, with a possible D match to TRBD2 (6 bases). This CDR3 contains 15 residues. CDR1 MNHEY and CDR2 SVGAGI come from the germline V gene. Trimming removed 0 bases at V and 5 bases at J, with 14 bases between. The CDR3 region has the DNA TGTGCCAGCAGTTACTCCGGCGGGACTGTCCACGAGCAGTACTTC. This sequence encodes CASSYSGGTVHEQYF.

V usage is TRBV18 and J usage is TRBJ1-1; TRBD1 is a possible D gene (6 bases). CDR1 is KGHSH, CDR2 LQKENI, per germline. This CDR3 comprises 16 residues. V was clipped by 4 bases and J by 1 base, with 16 bases between them. The CDR3 DNA sequence: TGTGCCAGCTCACAGAACCAGGGGTTTGGGAACACTGAAGCTTTCTTT. Protein: CASSQNQGFGNTEAFF. Full variable domain (missing parts from reference TRBV18 and TRBJ1-1): NAGVMQNPRHLVRRRGQEARLRCSPMKGHSHVYWYRQLPEEGLKFMVYLQKENIIDESGMPKERFSAEFPKEGPSILRIQQVVRGDSAAYFCASSQNQGFGNTEAFFGQGTRLTVV.

The rearrangement uses TRBV6-2 or TRBV6-3 and TRBJ2-5, with 7 bases matching TRBD2. Germline-derived CDR1 and CDR2 are MNHEY and SVGEGT. The CDR3 extends over 16 amino acids. Trimming took 0 bases from V and 4 from J; bases not matched to a gene: 8. The CDR3 sequence: CASSYSTGLPLETQYF. CDR3 DNA: TGTGCCAGCAGTTACTCGACGGGACTACCCCTAGAGACCCAGTACTTC.

The chain couples TRBV11-2 to TRBJ1-5; D is ambiguous. V shed 5 bases and J shed 6 bases, with 20 bases lying between them. CDR1 is SGHAT, CDR2 FQNNGV, per germline. This CDR3 comprises 16 residues. CDR3 nucleotide sequence: TGTGCCAGCAGCCCCGAGATAGCCCTGGCGCCTCAGCCCCAGCATTTT. Amino acid sequence: CASSPEIALAPQPQHF.

The chain recombines TRBV2 with TRBJ2-7; 9 bases agree with TRBD2. From germline, CDR1 is SNHLY and CDR2 FYNNEI. The CDR3 has 16 residues. V was pared by 6 bases and J by 2 bases, with 11 bases of the junction left unmatched. Written as DNA, the CDR3 is TGTGCCAGCAGCGCACCAACTAGCGGGCACACCTACGAGCAGTACTTC. This encodes CASSAPTSGHTYEQYF.

The chain joins TRBV6-5 to TRBJ2-7, with 7 bases that match TRBD1. The CDR3 spans 15 residues. The V gene's germline CDR1 is MNHEY and CDR2 SVGAGI. V was clipped by 6 bases and J by 6 bases; unmatched bases: 14. The CDR3 DNA reads TGTGCCAGCAGCCGACAGGGCGGATTTGGACTCGAGCAGTACTTC. Protein product: CASSRQGGFGLEQYF.